This T cell receptor beta chain is from a study of shared clonotypes between healthy human individuals. TCRdb keeps only in-frame clones here, not all; method: immunoSEQ multiplex PCR. The table lists hundreds of thousands of clones, approximately 79% of them singletons. CDR3 size: 15 residues. With 7 bases clipped from V and 3 bases from J, the junction kept 11 bases outside the gene matches. CDR1 is MNHNY and CDR2 is SVGAGI in the germline V gene (reference sequence). A CD45RA-negative memory subset and a CD45RA+ naive subset were separated from the CD4+ cells. The clonotype originates from a young woman in good health. The rearrangement joins TRBV6-6 to TRBJ2-5; 7 bases fit TRBD1. Material for sequencing was memory CD4+ T cells sorted from blood. Subset given: CD45RA-negative fraction. This CDR3 is CASNGGGRGKETQYF. The CDR3 coding sequence is TGTGCCAGCAATGGCGGTGGCAGGGGGAAAGAGACCCAGTACTTC.